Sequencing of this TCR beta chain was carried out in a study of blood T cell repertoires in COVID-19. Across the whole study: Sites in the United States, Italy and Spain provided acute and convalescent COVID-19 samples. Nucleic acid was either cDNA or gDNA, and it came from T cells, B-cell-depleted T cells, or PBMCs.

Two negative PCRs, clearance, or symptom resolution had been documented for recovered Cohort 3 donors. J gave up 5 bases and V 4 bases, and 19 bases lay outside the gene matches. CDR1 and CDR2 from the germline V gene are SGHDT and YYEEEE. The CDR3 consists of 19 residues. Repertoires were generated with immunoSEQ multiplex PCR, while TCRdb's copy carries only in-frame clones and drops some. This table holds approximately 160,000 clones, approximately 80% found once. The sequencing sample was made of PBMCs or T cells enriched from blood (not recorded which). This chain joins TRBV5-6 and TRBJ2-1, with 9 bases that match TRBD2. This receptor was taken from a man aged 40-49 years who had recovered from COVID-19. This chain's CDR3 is CASSQKRVILAGVNNEQFF. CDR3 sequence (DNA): TGTGCCAGCAGCCAGAAGAGGGTGATCTTAGCGGGGGTGAACAATGAGCAGTTCTTC.